The clone carrying this T cell receptor beta chain came up once. TCRdb keeps only in-frame clones here, not all; method: immunoSEQ multiplex PCR. Of fewer than 350,000 clones detected, 81% appear once; the ten largest clones hold 2.5% to 3.5%. The data belong to a study of blood T cell repertoires in COVID-19. Overall study: COVID-19 samples from acute and convalescent phases originated in the United States, Italy and Spain. Nucleic acid was either cDNA or gDNA, and it came from T cells, B-cell-depleted T cells, or PBMCs.

Germline V lookup: CDR1 KGHSH, CDR2 LQKENI. The CDR3 runs to 14 residues. V was trimmed by 0 bases and J by 6 bases, leaving 8 bases between them. This TCR derives from a woman aged 55-69 years with active or convalescent COVID-19. The specimen was peripheral blood. V usage is TRBV18 and J usage is TRBJ2-2; tentatively, D is TRBD2 (6 bases). Written as DNA, the CDR3 is TGTGCCAGCTCACCACCCAGGGAGGCCGGGGAGCTGTTTTTT. This translates into CASSPPREAGELFF.